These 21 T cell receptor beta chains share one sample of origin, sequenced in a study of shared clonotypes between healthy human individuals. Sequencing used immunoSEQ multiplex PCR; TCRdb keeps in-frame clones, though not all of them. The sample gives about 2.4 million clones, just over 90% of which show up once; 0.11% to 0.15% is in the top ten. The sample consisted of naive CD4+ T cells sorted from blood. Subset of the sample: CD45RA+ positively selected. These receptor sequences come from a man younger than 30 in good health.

The CDR3 nucleotides read TGTGCCAGCAGAAAACTACCTCAGGGGGCGGGAGATACGCAGTATTTT. As protein: CASRKLPQGAGDTQYF. V is TRBV6-6 and J is TRBJ2-3; TRBD1 aligns across 8 bases. Losses at the gene ends were 6 bases for V and 5 bases for J; bases not matched to a gene: 13. CDR1 and CDR2 from the germline V gene are MNHNY and SVGAGI (reference sequence). This CDR3 contains 16 residues.

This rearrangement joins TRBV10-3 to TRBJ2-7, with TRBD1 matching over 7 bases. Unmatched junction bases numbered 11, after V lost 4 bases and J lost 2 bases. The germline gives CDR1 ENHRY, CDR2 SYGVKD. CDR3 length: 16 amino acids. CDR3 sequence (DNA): TGTGCCATCAGTGGCAATTCCGGGACAGCTACCTACGAGCAGTACTTC. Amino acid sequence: CAISGNSGTATYEQYF.

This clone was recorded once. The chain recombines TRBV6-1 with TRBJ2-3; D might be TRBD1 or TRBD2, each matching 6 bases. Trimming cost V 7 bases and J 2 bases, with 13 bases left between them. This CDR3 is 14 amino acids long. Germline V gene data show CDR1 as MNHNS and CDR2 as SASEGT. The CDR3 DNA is TGTGCCAGCATCCCCTCGGGGGCCACAGATACGCAGTATTTT. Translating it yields CASIPSGATDTQYF.

This CDR3 is CASSLMGMNTEAFF. CDR3 DNA sequence: TGCGCCAGCAGCTTGATGGGAATGAACACTGAAGCTTTCTTT. This chain links TRBV5-1 with TRBJ1-1; D unclear. Germline loops: CDR1 SGHRS, CDR2 YFSETQ. The ends were cut back, 1 base at V and 0 bases at J, with 7 bases in the middle. The CDR3 sequence is 14 residues long.

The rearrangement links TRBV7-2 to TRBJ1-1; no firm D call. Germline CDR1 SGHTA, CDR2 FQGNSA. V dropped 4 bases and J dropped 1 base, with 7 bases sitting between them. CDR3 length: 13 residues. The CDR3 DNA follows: TGTGCCAGCAGCTATTGGGGGAACACTGAAGCTTTCTTT. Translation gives CASSYWGNTEAFF.

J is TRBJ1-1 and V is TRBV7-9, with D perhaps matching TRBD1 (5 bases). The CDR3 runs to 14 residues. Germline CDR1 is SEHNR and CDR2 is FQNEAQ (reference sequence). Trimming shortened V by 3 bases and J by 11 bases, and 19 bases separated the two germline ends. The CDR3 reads CASSLEGRRSEAFF. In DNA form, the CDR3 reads TGTGCCAGCAGCTTGGAGGGGCGCCGGTCAGAGGCTTTCTTT.

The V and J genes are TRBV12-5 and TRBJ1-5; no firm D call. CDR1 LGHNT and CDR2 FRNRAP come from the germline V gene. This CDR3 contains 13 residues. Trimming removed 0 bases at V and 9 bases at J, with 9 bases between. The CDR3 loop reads CASGLVGSGPQHF. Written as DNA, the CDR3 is TGTGCTAGTGGTTTGGTGGGTTCGGGGCCCCAGCATTTT.

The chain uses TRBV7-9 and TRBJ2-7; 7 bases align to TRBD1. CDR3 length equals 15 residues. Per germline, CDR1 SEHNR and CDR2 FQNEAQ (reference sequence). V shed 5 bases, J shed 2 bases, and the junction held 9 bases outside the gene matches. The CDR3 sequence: CASSPQTGSPYEQYF. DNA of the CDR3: TGTGCCAGCAGCCCGCAGACAGGGAGCCCCTACGAGCAGTACTTC. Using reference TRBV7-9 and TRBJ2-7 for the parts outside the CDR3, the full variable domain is DTGVSQNPRHKITKRGQNVTFRCDPISEHNRLYWYRQTLGQGPEFLTYFQNEAQLEKSRLLSDRFSAERPKGSFSTLEIQRTEQGDSAMYLCASSPQTGSPYEQYFGPGTRLTVT.

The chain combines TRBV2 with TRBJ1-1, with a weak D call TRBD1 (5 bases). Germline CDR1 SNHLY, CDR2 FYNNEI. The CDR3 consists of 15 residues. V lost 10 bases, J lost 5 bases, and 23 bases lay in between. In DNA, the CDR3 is TGTGCCACAGATTATATCGGGACGCCGGGTACTGAAGCTTTCTTT. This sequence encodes CATDYIGTPGTEAFF.

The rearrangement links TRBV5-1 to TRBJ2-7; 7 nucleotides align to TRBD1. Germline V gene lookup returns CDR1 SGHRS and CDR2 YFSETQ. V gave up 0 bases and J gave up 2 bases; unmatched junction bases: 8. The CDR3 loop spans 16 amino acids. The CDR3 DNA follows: TGCGCCAGCAGCTTGGCCGGGACAGTGGGGACCTACGAGCAGTACTTC. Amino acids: CASSLAGTVGTYEQYF.

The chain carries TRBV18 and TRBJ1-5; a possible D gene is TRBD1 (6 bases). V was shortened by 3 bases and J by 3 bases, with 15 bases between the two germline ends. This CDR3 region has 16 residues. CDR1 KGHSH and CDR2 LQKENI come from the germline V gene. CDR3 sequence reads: CASSPNPTGSNQPQHF. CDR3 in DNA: TGTGCCAGCTCACCTAATCCAACAGGGTCCAATCAGCCCCAGCATTTT.

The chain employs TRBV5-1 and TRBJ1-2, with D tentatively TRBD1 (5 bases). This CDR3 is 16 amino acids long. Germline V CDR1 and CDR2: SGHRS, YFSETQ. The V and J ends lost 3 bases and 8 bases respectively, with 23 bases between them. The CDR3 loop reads CASSSAGSAGSYGYTF. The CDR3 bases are TGCGCCAGCAGCTCGGCAGGGTCAGCTGGGAGTTACGGCTACACCTTC.

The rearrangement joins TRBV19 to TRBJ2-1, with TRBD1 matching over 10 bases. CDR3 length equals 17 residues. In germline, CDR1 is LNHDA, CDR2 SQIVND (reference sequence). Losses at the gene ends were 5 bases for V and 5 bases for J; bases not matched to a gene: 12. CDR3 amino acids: CASSPLGQGVMDNEQFF. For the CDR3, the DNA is TGTGCCAGTAGTCCCCTTGGACAGGGGGTGATGGACAATGAGCAGTTCTTC.

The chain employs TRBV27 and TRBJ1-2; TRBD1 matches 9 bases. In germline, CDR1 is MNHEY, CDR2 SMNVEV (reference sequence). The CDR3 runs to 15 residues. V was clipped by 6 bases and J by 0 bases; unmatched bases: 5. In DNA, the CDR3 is TGTGCCAGCAGGACAGGGGGAGGGACTAACTATGGCTACACCTTC. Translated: CASRTGGGTNYGYTF.

The CDR3 DNA is TGTGCCAGCAGCTTAGCACAAGGATTGGATGGCTACACCTTC. This translates into CASSLAQGLDGYTF. The chain couples TRBV7-9 to TRBJ1-2; D not certain. V gave up 0 bases and J gave up 6 bases, with 11 bases separating them. Looked up from germline, CDR1 is SEHNR and CDR2 is FQNEAQ (reference sequence). CDR3 length: 14 residues.

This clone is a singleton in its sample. The CDR3 DNA follows: TGTGCCAGCAGCACCAGCGGTACCAGCACAGATACGCAGTATTTT. Protein sequence: CASSTSGTSTDTQYF. V and J are TRBV9 and TRBJ2-3; D may be TRBD2 (5 bases). The CDR3 covers 15 residues. Germline loops: CDR1 SGDLS, CDR2 YYNGEE. Deletions cut 4 bases from V and 0 bases from J, with 12 bases between.

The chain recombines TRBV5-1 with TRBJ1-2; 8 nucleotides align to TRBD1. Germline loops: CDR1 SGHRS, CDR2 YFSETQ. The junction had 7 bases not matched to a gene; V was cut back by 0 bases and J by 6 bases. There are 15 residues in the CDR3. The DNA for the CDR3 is TGCGCCAGCAGCTTGGGCAGGGGGCCTTTAGATGGCTACACCTTC. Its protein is CASSLGRGPLDGYTF. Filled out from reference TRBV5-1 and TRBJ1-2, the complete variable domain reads KAGVTQTPRYLIKTRGQQVTLSCSPISGHRSVSWYQQTPGQGLQFLFEYFSETQRNKGNFPGRFSGRQFSNSRSEMNVSTLELGDSALYLCASSLGRGPLDGYTFGSGTRLTVV.

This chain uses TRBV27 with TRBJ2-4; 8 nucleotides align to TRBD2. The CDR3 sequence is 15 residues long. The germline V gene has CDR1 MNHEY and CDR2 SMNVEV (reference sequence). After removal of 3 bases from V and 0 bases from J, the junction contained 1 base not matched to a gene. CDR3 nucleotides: TGTGCCAGCAGTTTGACTAGCGTAGCCAAAAACATTCAGTACTTC. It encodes CASSLTSVAKNIQYF.

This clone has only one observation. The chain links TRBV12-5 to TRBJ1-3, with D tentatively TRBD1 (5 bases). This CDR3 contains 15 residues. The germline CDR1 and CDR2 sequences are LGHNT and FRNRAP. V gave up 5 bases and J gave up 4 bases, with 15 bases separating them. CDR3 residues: CASGPSGTGGNTIYF. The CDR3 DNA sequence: TGTGCTAGTGGTCCATCCGGGACTGGAGGAAACACCATATATTTT.

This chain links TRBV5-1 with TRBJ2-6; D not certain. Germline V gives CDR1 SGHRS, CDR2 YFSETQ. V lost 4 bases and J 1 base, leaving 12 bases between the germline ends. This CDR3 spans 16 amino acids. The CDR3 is CASSPDGRSGANVLTF. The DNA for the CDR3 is TGCGCCAGCAGCCCGGACGGCAGGTCTGGGGCCAACGTCCTGACTTTC.

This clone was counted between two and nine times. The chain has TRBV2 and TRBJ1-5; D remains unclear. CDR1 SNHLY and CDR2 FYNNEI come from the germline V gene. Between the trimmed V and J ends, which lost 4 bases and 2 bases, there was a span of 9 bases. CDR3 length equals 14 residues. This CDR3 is CASSGDGGNQPQHF. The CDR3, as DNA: TGTGCCAGCAGTGGGGATGGAGGCAATCAGCCCCAGCATTTT.